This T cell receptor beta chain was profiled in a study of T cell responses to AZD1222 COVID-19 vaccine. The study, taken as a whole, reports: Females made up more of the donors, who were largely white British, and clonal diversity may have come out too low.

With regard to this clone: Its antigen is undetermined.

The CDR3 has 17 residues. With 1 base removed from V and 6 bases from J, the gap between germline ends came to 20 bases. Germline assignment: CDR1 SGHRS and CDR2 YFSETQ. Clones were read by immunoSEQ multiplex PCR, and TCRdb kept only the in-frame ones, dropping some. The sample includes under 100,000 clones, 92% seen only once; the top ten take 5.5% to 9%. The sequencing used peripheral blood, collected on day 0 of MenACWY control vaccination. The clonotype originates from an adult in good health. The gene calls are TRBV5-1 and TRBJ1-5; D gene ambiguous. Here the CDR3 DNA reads TGCGCCAGCAGCTTGAGTGAGAGTGCCCTCGTGGGTCAGCCCCAGCATTTT. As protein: CASSLSESALVGQPQHF.